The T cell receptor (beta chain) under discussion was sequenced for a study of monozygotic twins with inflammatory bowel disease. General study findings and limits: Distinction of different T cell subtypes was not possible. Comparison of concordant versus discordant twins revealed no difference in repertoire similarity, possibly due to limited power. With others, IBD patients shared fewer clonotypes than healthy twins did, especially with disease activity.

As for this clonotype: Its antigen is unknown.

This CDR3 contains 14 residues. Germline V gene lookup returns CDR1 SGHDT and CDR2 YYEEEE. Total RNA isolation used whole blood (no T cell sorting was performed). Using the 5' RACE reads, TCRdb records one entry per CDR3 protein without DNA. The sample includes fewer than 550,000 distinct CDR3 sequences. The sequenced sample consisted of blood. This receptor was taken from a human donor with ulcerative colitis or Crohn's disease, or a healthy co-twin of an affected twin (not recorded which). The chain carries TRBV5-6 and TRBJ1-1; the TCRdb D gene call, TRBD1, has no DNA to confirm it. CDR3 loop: CASSLERGETEAFF.